Listed here is a single T cell receptor beta chain. This entry belongs to a study of blood T cell repertoires in COVID-19. The V gene end was trimmed by 5 bases and the J gene end by 10 bases; junction bases not matched to a gene: 13. This CDR3 spans 14 amino acids. Per germline, CDR1 MNHEY and CDR2 SVGAGI. Recruits, aged roughly 18 to 90 years, lived in approximately 26 US areas. Original processing notes: Cell counts per sample came from amplifying reference gene primers. Sequenced by immunoSEQ multiplex PCR; TCRdb stores in-frame clones only, minus some. V and J calls and clone size are as listed in that table; D and trimming were resolved from the DNA. Of a few hundred thousand clones listed, about 89% were seen once; the top ten hold roughly 1.2%.

V usage is TRBV6-5 and J usage is TRBJ1-1, with TRBD1 matching over 7 bases. The sequencing sample was made of PBMCs or T cells enriched from blood (not recorded which). The sequence was obtained from a human donor in a cohort exposed to, infected with or recovered from COVID-19 (not recorded which). The donor label of this sample is uncertain. CDR3 sequence (DNA): TGTGCCAGCAGTCCCTTAGGGGACAGTAGGGTAGCTTTCTTT. Translating gives CASSPLGDSRVAFF.